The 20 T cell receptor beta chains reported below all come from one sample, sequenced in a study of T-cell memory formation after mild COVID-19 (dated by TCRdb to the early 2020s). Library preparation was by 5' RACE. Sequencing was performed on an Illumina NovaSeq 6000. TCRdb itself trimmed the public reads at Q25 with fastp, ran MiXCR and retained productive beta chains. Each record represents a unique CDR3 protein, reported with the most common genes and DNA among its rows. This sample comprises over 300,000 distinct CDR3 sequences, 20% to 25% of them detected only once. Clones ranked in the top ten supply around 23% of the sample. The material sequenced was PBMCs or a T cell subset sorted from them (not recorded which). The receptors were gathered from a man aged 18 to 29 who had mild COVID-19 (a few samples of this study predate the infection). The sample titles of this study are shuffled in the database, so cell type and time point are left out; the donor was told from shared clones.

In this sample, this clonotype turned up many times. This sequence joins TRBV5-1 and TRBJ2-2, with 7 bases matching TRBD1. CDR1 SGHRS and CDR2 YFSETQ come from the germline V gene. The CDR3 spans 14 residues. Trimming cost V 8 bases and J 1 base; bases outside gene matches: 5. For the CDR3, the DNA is TGCGCCAGTACCGGGACAGAGAACACCGGGGAGCTGTTTTTT. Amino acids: CASTGTENTGELFF.

The CDR3 bases are TGTGCCAGCAGTTTATCGGGGCTGAACACTGAAGCTTTCTTT. It is translated as CASSLSGLNTEAFF. The V gene is TRBV27, the J gene TRBJ1-1; D might be TRBD1 (5 bases). V shed 0 bases and J shed 0 bases, with 5 bases lying between them. Looked up from germline, CDR1 is MNHEY and CDR2 is SMNVEV (reference sequence). This CDR3 region has 14 residues.

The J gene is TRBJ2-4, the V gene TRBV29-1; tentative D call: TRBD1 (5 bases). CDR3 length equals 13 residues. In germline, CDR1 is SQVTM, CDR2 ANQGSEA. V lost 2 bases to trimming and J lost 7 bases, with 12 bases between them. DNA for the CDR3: TGCAGCGTTGAACAGACAGCCAGGAACATTCAGTACTTC. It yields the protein CSVEQTARNIQYF.

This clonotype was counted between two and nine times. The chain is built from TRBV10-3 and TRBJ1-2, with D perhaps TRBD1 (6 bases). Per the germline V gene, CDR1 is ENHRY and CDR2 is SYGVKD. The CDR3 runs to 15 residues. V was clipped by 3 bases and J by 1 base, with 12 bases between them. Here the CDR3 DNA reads TGTGCCATCAGTGACAGGACAGCATATAACTATGGCTACACCTTC. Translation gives CAISDRTAYNYGYTF.

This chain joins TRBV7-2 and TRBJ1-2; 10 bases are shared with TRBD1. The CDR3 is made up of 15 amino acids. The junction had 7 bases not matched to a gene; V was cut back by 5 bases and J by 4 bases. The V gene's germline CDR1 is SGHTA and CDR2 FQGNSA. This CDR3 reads CASSPDRGRFYGYTF. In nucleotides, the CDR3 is TGTGCCAGCAGCCCCGACAGGGGGCGTTTCTATGGCTACACCTTC.

For the CDR3, the DNA is TGTGCCATAGGACAGGGGGACGCAGATACGCAGTATTTT. It specifies CAIGQGDADTQYF. The chain recombines TRBV10-3 with TRBJ2-3; 10 bases agree with TRBD1. Germline-derived CDR1 and CDR2 are ENHRY and SYGVKD. The CDR3 length is 13 residues. V trimming: 9 bases; J trimming: 4 bases; junction bases outside the gene matches: 4.

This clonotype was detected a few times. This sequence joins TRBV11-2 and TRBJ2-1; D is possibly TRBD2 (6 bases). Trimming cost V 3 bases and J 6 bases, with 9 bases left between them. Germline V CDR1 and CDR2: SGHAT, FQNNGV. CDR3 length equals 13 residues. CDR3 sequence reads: CASSLAGPNEQFF. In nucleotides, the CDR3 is TGTGCCAGCAGCTTGGCGGGGCCCAATGAGCAGTTCTTC.

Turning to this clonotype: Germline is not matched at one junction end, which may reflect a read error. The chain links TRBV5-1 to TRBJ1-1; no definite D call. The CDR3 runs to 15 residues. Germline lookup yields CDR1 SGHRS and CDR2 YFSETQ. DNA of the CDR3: TGCGACAGCAGACGAGATCAGCCGCTGGTGACTGAAGCTTTCTTT. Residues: CDSRRDQPLVTEAFF.

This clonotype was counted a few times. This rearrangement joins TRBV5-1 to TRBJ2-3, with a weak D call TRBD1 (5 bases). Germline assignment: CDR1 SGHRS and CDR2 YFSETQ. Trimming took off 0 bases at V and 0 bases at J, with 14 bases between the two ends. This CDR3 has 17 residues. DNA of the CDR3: TGCGCCAGCAGCTTGGTTTCAGGGATGACTAGCACAGATACGCAGTATTTT. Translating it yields CASSLVSGMTSTDTQYF.

The CDR3 loop is CASSDLGLAGADWPTDTQYF. The CDR3 bases are TGCGCCAGCAGTGACCTCGGACTAGCGGGGGCCGATTGGCCCACAGATACGCAGTATTTT. The rearrangement links TRBV10-1 to TRBJ2-3, with 13 bases identical to TRBD2. V trimming: 3 bases; J trimming: 2 bases; junction bases outside the gene matches: 14. The CDR3 is 20 residues long. Germline CDR1 WNHNN, CDR2 SYGVQD (reference sequence).

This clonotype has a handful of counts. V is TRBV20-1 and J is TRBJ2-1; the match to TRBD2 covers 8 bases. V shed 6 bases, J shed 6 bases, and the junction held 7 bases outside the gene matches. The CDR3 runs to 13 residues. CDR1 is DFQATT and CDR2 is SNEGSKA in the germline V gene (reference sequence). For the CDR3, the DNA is TGCAGTGCCCCGGGGGCGGGGGGCAATGAGCAGTTCTTC. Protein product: CSAPGAGGNEQFF.

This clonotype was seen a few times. As DNA, the CDR3 is TGTGCCAGCAGGGGGATTATCTCTGGAAACACCATATATTTT. This codes for CASRGIISGNTIYF. The V gene is TRBV2, the J gene TRBJ1-3; D not resolved. Germline CDR1 and CDR2: SNHLY and FYNNEI. V lost 6 bases and J lost 0, with 9 bases in between. The CDR3 has 14 residues.

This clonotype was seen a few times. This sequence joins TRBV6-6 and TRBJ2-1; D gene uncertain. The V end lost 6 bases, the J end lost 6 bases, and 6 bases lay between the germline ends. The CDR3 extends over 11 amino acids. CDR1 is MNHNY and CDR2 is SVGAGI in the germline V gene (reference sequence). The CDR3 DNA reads TGTGCCAGCAGGGTAATCAATGAGCAGTTCTTC. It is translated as CASRVINEQFF.

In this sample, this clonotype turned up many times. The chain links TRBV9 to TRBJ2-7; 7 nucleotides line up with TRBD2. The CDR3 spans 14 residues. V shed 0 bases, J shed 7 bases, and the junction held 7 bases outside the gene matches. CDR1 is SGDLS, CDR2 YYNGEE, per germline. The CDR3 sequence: CASSVDPGGWEQYF. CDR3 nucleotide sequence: TGTGCCAGCAGCGTAGATCCGGGGGGTTGGGAGCAGTACTTC.

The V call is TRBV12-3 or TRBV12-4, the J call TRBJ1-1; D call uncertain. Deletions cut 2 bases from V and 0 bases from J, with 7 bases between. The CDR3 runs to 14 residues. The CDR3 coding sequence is TGTGCCAGCAGTTTAAGGACCTTGAACACTGAAGCTTTCTTT. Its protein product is CASSLRTLNTEAFF.

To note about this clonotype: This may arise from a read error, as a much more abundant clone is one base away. CDR3 DNA sequence: TGTGCCAGCAGCATAGACAGGGCCGGGGAGCTGTTTTTT. Translated, it gives CASSIDRAGELFF. The chain recombines TRBV7-2 with TRBJ2-2; 7 nucleotides agree with TRBD1. CDR1 and CDR2 (germline): SGHTA, FQGNSA. V lost 5 bases, J lost 6 bases, and 3 bases stayed unmatched. The CDR3 has 13 residues.

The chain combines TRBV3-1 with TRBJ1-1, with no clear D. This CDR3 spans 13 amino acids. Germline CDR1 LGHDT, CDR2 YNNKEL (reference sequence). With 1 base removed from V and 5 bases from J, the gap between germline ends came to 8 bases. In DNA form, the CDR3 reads TGTGCCAGCAGCCAAGGACGGCCGACTGAAGCTTTCTTT. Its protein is CASSQGRPTEAFF.

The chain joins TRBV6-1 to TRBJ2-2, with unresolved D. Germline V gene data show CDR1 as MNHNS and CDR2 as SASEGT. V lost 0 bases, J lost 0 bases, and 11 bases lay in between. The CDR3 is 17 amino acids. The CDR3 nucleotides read TGTGCCAGCAGTGAAGCAGGCACGTCGGCGAACACCGGGGAGCTGTTTTTT. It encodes CASSEAGTSANTGELFF.

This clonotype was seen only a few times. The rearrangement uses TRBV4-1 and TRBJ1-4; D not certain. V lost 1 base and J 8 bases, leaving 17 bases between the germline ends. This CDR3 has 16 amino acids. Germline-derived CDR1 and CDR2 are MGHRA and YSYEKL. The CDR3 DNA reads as TGCGCCAGCAGCCAAGGCACGGGAGGGCGCCGGGAAAAACTGTTTTTT. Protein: CASSQGTGGRREKLFF.

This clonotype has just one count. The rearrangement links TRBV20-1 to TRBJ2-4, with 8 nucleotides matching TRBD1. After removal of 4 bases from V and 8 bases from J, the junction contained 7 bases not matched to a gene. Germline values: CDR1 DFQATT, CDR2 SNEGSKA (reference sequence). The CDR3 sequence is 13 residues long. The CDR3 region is CSATGGPGDIQYF. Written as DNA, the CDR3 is TGCAGTGCTACAGGGGGCCCCGGCGACATTCAGTACTTC.